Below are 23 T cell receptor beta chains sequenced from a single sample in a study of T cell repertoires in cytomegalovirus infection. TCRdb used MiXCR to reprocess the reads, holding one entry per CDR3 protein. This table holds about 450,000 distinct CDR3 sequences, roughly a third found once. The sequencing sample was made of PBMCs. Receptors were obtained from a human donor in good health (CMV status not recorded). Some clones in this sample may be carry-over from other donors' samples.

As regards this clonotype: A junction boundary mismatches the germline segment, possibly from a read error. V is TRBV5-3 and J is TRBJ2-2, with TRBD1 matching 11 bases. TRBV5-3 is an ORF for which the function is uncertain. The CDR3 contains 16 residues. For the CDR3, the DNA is TGTGCCAGCAGCTACGGACAGGGGGCGGACACCGGGGAGCTGTTTTTT. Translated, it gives CASSYGQGADTGELFF.

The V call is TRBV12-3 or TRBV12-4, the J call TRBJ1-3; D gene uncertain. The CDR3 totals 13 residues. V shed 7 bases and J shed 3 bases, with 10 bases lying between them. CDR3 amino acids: CASTLFGGNTIYF. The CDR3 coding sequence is TGTGCCAGCACCTTATTCGGTGGAAACACCATATATTTT.

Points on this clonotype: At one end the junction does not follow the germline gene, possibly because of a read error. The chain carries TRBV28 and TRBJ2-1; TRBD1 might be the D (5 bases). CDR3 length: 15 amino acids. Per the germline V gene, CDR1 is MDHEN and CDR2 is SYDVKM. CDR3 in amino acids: CASSTTGRVAHEQLF. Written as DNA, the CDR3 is TGTGCCAGCAGCACCACCGGCAGGGTTGCTCATGAGCAGTTATTC.

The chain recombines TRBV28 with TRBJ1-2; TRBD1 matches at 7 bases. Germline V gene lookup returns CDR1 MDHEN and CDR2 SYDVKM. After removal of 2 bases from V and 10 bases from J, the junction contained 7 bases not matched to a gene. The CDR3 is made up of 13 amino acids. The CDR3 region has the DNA TGTGCCAGCAGTTTACTACAGGGGACCGACTACACCTTC. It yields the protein CASSLLQGTDYTF.

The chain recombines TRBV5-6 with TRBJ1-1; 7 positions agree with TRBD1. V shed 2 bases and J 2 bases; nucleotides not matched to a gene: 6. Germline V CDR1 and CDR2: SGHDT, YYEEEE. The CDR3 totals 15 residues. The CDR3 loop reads CASSLRGRVNTEAFF. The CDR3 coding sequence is TGTGCCAGCAGCTTAAGGGGGCGGGTAAACACTGAAGCTTTCTTT.

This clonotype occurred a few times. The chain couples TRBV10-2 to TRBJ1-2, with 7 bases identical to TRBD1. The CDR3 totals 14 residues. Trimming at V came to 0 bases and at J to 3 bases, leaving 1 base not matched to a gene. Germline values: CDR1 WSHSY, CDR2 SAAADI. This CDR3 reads CASSESGTDYGYTF. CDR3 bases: TGCGCCAGCAGTGAGTCAGGGACAGACTATGGCTACACCTTC.

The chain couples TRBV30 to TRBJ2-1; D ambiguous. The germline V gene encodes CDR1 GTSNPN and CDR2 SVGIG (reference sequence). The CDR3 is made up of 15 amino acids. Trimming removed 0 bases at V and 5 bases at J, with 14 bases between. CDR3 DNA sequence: TGTGCCTGGAGTGTAAGGGTAGGGCGGAACAATGAGCAGTTCTTC. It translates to CAWSVRVGRNNEQFF.

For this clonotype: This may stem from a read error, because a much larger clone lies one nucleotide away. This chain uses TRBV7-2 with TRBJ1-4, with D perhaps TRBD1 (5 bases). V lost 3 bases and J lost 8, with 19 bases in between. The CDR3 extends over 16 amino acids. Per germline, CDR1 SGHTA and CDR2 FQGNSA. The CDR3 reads CASSFVSEGRKEKLFF. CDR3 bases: TGTGCCAGCAGCTTTGTTAGCGAGGGGAGAAAAGAAAAACTGTTTTTT.

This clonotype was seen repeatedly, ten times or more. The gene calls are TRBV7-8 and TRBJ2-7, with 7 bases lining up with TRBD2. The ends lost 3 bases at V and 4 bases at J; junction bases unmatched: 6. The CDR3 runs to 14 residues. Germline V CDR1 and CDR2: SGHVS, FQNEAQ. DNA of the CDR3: TGTGCCAGCAGCTTGGGGGGGTTCGGGTACGAGCAGTACTTC. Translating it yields CASSLGGFGYEQYF.

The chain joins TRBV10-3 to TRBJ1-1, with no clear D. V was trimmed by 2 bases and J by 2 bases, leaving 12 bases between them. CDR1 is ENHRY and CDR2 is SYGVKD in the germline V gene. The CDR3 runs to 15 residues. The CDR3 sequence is CAISEPKGSNTEAFF. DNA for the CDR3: TGTGCCATCAGTGAGCCTAAGGGCAGTAACACTGAAGCTTTCTTT.

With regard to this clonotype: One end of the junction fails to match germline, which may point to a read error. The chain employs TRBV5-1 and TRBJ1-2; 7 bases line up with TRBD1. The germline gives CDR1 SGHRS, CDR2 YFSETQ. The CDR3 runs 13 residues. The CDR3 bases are TGCGCCAGCAGCTTGGCCGAGGGGGCCTGCTACCCCTTC. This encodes CASSLAEGACYPF.

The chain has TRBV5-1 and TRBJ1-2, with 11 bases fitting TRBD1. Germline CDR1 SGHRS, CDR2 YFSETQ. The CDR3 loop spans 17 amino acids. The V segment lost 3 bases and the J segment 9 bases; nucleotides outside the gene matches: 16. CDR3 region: CASSSASTGQGARSYTF. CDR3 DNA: TGCGCCAGCAGCTCGGCGAGCACAGGACAGGGGGCGCGGAGCTACACCTTC. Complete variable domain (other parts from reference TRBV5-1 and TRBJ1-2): KAGVTQTPRYLIKTRGQQVTLSCSPISGHRSVSWYQQTPGQGLQFLFEYFSETQRNKGNFPGRFSGRQFSNSRSEMNVSTLELGDSALYLCASSSASTGQGARSYTFGSGTRLTVV.

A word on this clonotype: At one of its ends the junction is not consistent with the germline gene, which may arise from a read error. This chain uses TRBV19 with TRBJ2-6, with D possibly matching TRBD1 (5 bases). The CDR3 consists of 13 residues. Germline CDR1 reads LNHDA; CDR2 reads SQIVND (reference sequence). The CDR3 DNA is TGTGCCAGTAGTACATCTGGGGCCAACGTCCTGAATTTC. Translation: CASSTSGANVLNF.

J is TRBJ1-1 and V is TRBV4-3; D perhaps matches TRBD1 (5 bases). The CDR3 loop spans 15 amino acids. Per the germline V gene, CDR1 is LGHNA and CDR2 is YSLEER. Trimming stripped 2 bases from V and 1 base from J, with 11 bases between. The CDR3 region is CASSQLVGANTEAFF. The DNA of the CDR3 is TGCGCCAGCAGCCAATTGGTAGGGGCGAACACTGAAGCTTTCTTT.

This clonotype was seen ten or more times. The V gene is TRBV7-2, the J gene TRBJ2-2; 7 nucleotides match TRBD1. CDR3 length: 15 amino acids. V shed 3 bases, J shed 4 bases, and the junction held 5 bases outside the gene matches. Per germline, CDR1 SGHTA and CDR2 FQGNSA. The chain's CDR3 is CASSLDRFLTGELFF. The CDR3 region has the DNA TGTGCCAGCAGCTTGGACAGGTTTCTCACCGGGGAGCTGTTTTTT.

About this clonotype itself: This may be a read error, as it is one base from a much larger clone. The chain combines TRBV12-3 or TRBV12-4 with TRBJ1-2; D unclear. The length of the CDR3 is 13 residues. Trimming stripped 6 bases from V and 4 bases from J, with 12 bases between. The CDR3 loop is CASRTGKLYGYTF. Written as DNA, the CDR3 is TGTGCCAGCAGAACGGGAAAGCTCTATGGCTACACCTTC.

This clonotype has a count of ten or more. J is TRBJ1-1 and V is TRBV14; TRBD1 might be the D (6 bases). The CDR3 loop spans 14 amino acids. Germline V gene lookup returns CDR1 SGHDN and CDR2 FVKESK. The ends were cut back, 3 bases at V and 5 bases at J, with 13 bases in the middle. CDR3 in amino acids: CASSHLGARTEAFF. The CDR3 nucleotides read TGTGCCAGCAGCCATCTGGGGGCGCGAACTGAAGCTTTCTTT.

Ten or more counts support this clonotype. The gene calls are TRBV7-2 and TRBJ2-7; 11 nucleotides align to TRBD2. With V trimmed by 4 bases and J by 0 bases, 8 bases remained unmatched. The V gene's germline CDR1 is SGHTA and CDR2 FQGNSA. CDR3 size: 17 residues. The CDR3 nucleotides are TGTGCCAGCAGCTACCACCTACTAGCGGGGGACTCCTACGAGCAGTACTTC. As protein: CASSYHLLAGDSYEQYF.

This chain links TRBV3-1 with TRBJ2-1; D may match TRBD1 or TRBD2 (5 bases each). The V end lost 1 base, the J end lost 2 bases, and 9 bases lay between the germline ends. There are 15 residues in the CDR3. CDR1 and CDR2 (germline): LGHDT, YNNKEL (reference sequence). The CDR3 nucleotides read TGTGCCAGCAGCCAAGTCTGGGGGACCTACAATGAGCAGTTCTTC. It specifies CASSQVWGTYNEQFF.

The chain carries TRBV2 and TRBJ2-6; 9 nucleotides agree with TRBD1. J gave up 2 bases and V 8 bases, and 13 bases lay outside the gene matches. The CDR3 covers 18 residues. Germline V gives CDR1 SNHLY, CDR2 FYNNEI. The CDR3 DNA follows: TGTGCCAGCCTAAAAAGCCGGGACAGGGTAGCTGGGGCCAACGTCCTGACTTTC. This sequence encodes CASLKSRDRVAGANVLTF.

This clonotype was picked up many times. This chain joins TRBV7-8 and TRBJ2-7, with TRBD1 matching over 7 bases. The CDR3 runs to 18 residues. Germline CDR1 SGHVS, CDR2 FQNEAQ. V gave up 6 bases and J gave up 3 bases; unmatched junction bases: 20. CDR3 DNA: TGTGCCAGCAGTTTATTCGACAGGGCGATATCCGATAACTACGAGCAGTACTTC. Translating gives CASSLFDRAISDNYEQYF.

CDR3 nucleotides: TGTGCCAGTAGTCCCGACCCTACAAGGAACACTGAAGCTTTCTTT. It codes for CASSPDPTRNTEAFF. The J gene is TRBJ1-1, the V gene TRBV19; D is unclear. Germline assignment: CDR1 LNHDA and CDR2 SQIVND (reference sequence). There are 15 residues in the CDR3. V dropped 5 bases and J dropped 1 base, with 14 bases sitting between them.

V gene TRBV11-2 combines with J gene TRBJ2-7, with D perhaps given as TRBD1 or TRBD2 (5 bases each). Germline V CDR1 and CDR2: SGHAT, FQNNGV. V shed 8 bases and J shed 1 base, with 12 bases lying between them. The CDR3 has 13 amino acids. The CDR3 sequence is CASRGWVSYEQYF. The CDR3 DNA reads TGTGCCAGCCGGGGCTGGGTTTCCTACGAGCAGTACTTC.